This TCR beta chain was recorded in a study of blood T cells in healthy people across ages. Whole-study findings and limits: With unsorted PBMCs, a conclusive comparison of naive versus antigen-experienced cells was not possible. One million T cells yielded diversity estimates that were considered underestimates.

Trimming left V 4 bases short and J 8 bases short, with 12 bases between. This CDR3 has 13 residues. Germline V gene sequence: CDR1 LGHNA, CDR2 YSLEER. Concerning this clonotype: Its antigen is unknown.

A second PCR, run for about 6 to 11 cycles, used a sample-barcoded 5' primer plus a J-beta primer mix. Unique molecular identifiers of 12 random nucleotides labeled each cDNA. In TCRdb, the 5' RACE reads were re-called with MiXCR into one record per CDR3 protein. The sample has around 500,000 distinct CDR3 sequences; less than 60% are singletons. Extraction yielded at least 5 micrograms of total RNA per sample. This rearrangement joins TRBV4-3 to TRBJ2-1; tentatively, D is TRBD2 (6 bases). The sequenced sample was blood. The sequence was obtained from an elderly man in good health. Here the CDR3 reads CASSLGTGDEQFF. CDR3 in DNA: TGCGCCAGCAGCCTCGGGACGGGGGATGAGCAGTTCTTC.